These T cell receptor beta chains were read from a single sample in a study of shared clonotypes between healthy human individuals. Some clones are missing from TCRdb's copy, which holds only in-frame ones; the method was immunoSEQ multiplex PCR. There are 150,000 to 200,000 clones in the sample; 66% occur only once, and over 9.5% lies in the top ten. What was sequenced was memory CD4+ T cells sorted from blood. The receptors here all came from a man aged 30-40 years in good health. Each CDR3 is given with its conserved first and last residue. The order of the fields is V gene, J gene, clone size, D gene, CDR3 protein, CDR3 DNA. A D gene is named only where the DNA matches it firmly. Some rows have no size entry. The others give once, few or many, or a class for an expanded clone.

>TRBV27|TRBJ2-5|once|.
CASSSNSNRGTQYF
TGTGCCAGCAGTTCCAATTCAAATCGAGGGACCCAGTACTTC
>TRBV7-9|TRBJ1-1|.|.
CASSFQGNTEAFF
TGTGCCAGCAGCTTTCAGGGGAACACTGAAGCTTTCTTT
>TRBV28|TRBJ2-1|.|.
CASSSTGLRQFF
TGTGCCAGCAGTTCCACAGGGTTGAGGCAGTTCTTC
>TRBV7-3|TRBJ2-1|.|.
CASSLSGTPYNEQFF
TGTGCCAGCAGCCTTTCCGGGACACCCTACAATGAGCAGTTCTTC
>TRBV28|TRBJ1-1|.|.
CASSLRRRGDTEAFF
TGTGCCAGCAGTTTAAGGAGGCGGGGAGACACTGAAGCTTTCTTT
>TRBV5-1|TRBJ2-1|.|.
CASSLGGHEQFF
TGCGCCAGCAGCTTGGGGGGACATGAGCAGTTCTTC
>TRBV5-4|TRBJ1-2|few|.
CASSLEAGARQGYTF
TGTGCCAGCAGCTTGGAGGCGGGGGCTCGTCAGGGCTACACCTTC
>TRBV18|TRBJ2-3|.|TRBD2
CASSRGSDGVQYF
TGTGCCAGCTCCCGCGGGAGTGACGGGGTGCAGTATTTT
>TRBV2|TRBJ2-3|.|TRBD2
CASSDLKRGPTDTQYF
TGTGCCAGCAGTGACTTGAAGCGGGGGCCCACAGATACGCAGTATTTT
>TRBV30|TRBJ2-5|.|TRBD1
CAWSLQGSVETQYF
TGTGCCTGGAGTCTACAGGGGAGTGTGGAGACCCAGTACTTC
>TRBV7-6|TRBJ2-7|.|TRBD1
CASSPRDRGSVAGRSSYEQYF
TGTGCCAGCAGCCCCCGGGACAGGGGGTCGGTAGCGGGGCGAAGCTCCTACGAGCAGTACTTC
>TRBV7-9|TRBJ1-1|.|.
CASSLKGDTEAFF
TGTGCCAGCAGCTTAAAGGGAGACACTGAAGCTTTCTTT
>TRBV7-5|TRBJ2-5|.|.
CVRSRTWETQYF
TGTGTCAGAAGCCGGACCTGGGAGACCCAGTACTTC
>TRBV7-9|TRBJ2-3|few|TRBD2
CASRGAGVGDTQYF
TGTGCCAGCAGGGGAGCGGGAGTTGGAGATACGCAGTATTTT